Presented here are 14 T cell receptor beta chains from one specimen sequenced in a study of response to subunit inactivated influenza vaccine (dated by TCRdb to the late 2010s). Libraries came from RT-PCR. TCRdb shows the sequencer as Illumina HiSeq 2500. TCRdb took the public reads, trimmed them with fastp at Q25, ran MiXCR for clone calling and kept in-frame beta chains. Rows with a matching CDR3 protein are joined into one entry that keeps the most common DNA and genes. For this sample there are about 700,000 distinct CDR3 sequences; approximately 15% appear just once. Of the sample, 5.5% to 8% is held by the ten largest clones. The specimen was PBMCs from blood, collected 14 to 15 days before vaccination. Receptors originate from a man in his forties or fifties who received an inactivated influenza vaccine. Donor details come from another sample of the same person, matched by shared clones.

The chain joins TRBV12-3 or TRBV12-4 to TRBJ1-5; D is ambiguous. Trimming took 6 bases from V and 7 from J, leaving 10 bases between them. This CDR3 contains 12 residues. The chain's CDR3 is CASSTFGQPQHF. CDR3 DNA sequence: TGTGCCAGCAGCACTTTTGGGCAGCCCCAGCATTTT.

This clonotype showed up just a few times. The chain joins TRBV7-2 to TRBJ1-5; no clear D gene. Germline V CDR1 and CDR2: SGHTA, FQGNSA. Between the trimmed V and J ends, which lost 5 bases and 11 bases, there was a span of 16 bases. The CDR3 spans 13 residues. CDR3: CASSNSPFSAQHF. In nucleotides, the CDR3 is TGTGCCAGCAGCAACTCCCCGTTTTCGGCCCAGCATTTT.

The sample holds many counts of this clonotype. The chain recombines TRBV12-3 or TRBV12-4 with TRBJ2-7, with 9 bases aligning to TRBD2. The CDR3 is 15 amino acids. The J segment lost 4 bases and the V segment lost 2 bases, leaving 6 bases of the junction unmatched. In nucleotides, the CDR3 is TGTGCCAGCAGTTTATCCTCTAGCGGGGTATACGAGCAGTACTTC. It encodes CASSLSSSGVYEQYF.

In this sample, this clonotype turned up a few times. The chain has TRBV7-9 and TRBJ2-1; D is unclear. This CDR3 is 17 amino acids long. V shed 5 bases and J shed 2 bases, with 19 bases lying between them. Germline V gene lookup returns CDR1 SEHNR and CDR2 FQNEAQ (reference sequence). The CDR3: CASSPGFHAGTYNEQFF. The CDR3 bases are TGTGCCAGCAGCCCCGGTTTTCACGCAGGTACCTACAATGAGCAGTTCTTC. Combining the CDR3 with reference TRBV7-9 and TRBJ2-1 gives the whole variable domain DTGVSQNPRHKITKRGQNVTFRCDPISEHNRLYWYRQTLGQGPEFLTYFQNEAQLEKSRLLSDRFSAERPKGSFSTLEIQRTEQGDSAMYLCASSPGFHAGTYNEQFFGPGTRLTVL.

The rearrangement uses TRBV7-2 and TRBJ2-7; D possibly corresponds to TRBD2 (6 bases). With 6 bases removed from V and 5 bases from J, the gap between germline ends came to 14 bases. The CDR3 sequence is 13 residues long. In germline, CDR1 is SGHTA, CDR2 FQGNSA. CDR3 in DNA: TGTGCCAGCAGAGCGGCTAGCGATCACGAGCAGTACTTC. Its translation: CASRAASDHEQYF.

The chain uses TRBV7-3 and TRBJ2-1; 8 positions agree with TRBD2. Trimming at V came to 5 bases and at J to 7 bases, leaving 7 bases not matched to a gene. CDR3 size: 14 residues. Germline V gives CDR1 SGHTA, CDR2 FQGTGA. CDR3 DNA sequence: TGTGCCAGCAGCCCCGGGGGGGTTCGAAATGAGCAGTTCTTC. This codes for CASSPGGVRNEQFF.

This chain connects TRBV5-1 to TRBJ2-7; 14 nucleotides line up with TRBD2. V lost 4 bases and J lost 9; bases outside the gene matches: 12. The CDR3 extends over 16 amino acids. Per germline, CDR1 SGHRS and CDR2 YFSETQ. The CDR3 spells CASSAVGLAGVIGQYF. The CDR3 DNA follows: TGCGCCAGCAGCGCCGTGGGACTAGCGGGAGTGATCGGGCAGTACTTC.

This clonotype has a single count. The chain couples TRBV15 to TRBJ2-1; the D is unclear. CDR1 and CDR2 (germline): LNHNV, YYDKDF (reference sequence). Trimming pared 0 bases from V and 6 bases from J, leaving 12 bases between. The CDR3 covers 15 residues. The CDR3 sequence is CATSRDHGYFNEQFF. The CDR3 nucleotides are TGTGCCACCAGCAGAGATCATGGCTACTTCAATGAGCAGTTCTTC. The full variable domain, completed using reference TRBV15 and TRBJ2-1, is DAMVIQNPRYQVTQFGKPVTLSCSQTLNHNVMYWYQQKSSQAPKLLFHYYDKDFNNEADTPDNFQSRRPNTSFCFLDIRSPGLGDTAMYLCATSRDHGYFNEQFFGPGTRLTVL.

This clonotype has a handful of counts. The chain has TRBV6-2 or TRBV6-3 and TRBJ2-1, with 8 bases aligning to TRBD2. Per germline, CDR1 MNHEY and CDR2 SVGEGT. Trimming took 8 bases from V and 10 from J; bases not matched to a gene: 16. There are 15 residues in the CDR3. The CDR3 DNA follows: TGTGCCAGCCAAGTGGGACTAGGGTCCCCAAGCGAGCAGTTCTTC. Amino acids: CASQVGLGSPSEQFF.

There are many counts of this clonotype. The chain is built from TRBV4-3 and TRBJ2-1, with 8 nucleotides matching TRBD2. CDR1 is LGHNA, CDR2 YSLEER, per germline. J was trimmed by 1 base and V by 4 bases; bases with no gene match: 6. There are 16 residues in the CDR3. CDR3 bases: TGCGCCAGCAGCCTCGGGGGGGGCCTATCCTACAATGAGCAGTTCTTC. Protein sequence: CASSLGGGLSYNEQFF.

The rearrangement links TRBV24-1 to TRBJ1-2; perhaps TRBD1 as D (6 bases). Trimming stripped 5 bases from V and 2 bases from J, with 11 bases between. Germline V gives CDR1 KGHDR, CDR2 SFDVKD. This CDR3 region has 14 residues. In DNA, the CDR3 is TGTGCCACCAGTGGTACCCAGGGGAACTATGGCTACACCTTC. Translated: CATSGTQGNYGYTF.

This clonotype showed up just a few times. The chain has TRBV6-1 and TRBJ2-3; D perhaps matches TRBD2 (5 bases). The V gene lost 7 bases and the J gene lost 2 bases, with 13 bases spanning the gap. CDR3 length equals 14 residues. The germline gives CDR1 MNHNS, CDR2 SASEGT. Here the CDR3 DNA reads TGTGCCAGCACGCCTAGCAGGTACACAGATACGCAGTATTTT. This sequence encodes CASTPSRYTDTQYF.

The CDR3 spells CASSRQMGTEAFF. The CDR3 DNA reads TGTGCCAGCAGTCGACAAATGGGCACTGAAGCTTTCTTT. The V gene is TRBV12-3 or TRBV12-4, the J gene TRBJ1-1; D is unresolved. The V end lost 5 bases, the J end lost 4 bases, and 11 bases lay between the germline ends. The CDR3 spans 13 residues.

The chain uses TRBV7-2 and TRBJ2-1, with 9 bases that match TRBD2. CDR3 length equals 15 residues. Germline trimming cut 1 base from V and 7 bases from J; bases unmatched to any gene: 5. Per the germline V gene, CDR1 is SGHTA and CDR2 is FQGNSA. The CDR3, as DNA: TGTGCCAGCAGCTTAGTTAGCGGGGGTTGGAATGAGCAGTTCTTC. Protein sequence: CASSLVSGGWNEQFF.